A single sample is the source of the 29 T cell receptor beta chains below, sequenced in a study of radiotherapy plus CTLA-4 blockade in lung cancer (dated by TCRdb to 2016 to 2018). The library was made by the immunoSEQ multiplex PCR assay. In its TCRdb copy, this immuneACCESS table keeps in-frame sequences only and misses some clones. Where compared with another copy, unresolved V genes explain less than half of these, and the others have no known cause. Recorded for this sample are roughly 100,000 clones; over 75% of them occurred a single time. 2.4% of the sample rests with the top ten. The material was peripheral blood, obtained from a patient treated with radiotherapy plus ipilimumab. All receptors derive from a human donor with non-small cell lung cancer that progressed on radiotherapy plus ipilimumab. Some clones in this sample may be carry-over from other donors' samples.

The CDR3 sequence is CASSFEAGGFYEQYF. The CDR3 nucleotides read TGTGCCAGCAGTTTTGAAGCGGGGGGATTCTACGAGCAGTACTTC. The J gene is TRBJ2-7, the V gene TRBV27, with 9 bases matching TRBD2. The V and J ends lost 3 bases and 3 bases, in that order; junction bases with no gene match: 6. CDR1 MNHEY and CDR2 SMNVEV come from the germline V gene (reference sequence). This CDR3 has 15 residues.

This chain joins TRBV5-1 and TRBJ2-3; the match to TRBD1 covers 9 bases. Looked up from germline, CDR1 is SGHRS and CDR2 is YFSETQ. The CDR3 contains 15 residues. With V trimmed by 7 bases and J by 4 bases, 10 bases remained unmatched. The CDR3, as DNA: TGCGCCAGCCACCCAGGGACAGGGATTGCAGATACGCAGTATTTT. This encodes CASHPGTGIADTQYF.

The J gene is TRBJ2-7, the V gene TRBV5-6; D is unclear. Germline CDR1 SGHDT, CDR2 YYEEEE. The CDR3 length is 16 residues. The V gene lost 4 bases and the J gene lost 2 bases, with 19 bases spanning the gap. CDR3 region: CASSKGLGKSTYEQYF. CDR3 nucleotide sequence: TGTGCCAGCAGCAAAGGGTTAGGGAAATCGACCTACGAGCAGTACTTC.

Only a few counts were recorded for this clone. V is TRBV10-3 and J is TRBJ1-2; maybe TRBD1 (5 bases). Germline assignment: CDR1 ENHRY and CDR2 SYGVKD. V was cut by 5 bases and J by 2 bases, with 12 bases left in between. The CDR3 has 14 residues. The DNA of the CDR3 is TGTGCCATCAGTCGGGACGGCCGGAACTATGGCTACACCTTC. Translating it yields CAISRDGRNYGYTF.

The genes are TRBV2 and TRBJ1-1, with D tentatively TRBD1 (5 bases). CDR3 size: 14 residues. CDR1 and CDR2 (germline): SNHLY, FYNNEI. The germline V and J ends were trimmed by 6 bases and 3 bases, with 14 bases remaining between them. CDR3 in amino acids: CASRLQSGHTEAFF. The DNA of the CDR3 is TGTGCCAGCAGACTCCAATCGGGGCACACTGAAGCTTTCTTT.

The V gene is TRBV27, the J gene TRBJ2-7; 9 bases agree with TRBD1. This CDR3 region has 14 residues. Trimming at V came to 8 bases and at J to 2 bases, leaving 7 bases not matched to a gene. Germline-derived CDR1 and CDR2 are MNHEY and SMNVEV (reference sequence). CDR3 in amino acids: CASGYRGRPYEQYF. CDR3 nucleotides: TGTGCCAGCGGGTACAGGGGGCGCCCCTACGAGCAGTACTTC.

V usage is TRBV7-8 and J usage is TRBJ2-1; tentative D call: TRBD2 (5 bases). V gave up 1 base and J gave up 7 bases, with 8 bases separating them. Germline assignment: CDR1 SGHVS and CDR2 FQNEAQ. There are 13 residues in the CDR3. The CDR3 loop is CASSLVRGNEQFF. For the CDR3, the DNA is TGTGCCAGCAGCTTAGTACGGGGAAATGAGCAGTTCTTC.

The chain couples TRBV5-4 to TRBJ2-5; the match to TRBD1 covers 7 bases. This CDR3 contains 14 residues. Germline CDR1 is SGHNT and CDR2 is YYREEE (reference sequence). The J segment lost 4 bases and the V segment lost 2 bases, leaving 5 bases of the junction unmatched. The CDR3 sequence is CASSFSGTVETQYF. The CDR3 DNA reads TGTGCCAGCAGCTTCTCCGGGACAGTAGAGACCCAGTACTTC.

V and J are TRBV4-3 and TRBJ1-1; D is unresolved. Trimming shortened V by 1 base and J by 7 bases, and 4 bases separated the two germline ends. The CDR3 consists of 11 residues. CDR1 is LGHNA and CDR2 is YSLEER in the germline V gene. The CDR3 coding sequence is TGCGCCAGCAGCCAAGGCGGTGAAGCTTTCTTT. It codes for CASSQGGEAFF.

This clone has just one count. This sequence joins TRBV7-8 and TRBJ1-3; D gene unclear. The V gene's germline CDR1 is SGHVS and CDR2 FQNEAQ. V was cut by 0 bases and J by 4 bases, with 22 bases left in between. The CDR3 runs to 19 residues. The CDR3 region has the DNA TGTGCCAGCAGCTTAGCCTTTGGTGATGTAGTGGGAGACGGAAACACCATATATTTT. Amino acids: CASSLAFGDVVGDGNTIYF.

This CDR3 is CASSLGSGATNEKLFF. The CDR3 DNA sequence: TGTGCCAGCAGCTTGGGGTCAGGGGCAACTAATGAAAAACTGTTTTTT. The V call is TRBV5-8, the J call TRBJ1-4; tentative D call: TRBD1 (6 bases). CDR1 and CDR2 (germline): SGHTS, YDEGEE. CDR3 length: 16 residues. V dropped 0 bases and J dropped 0 bases, with 9 bases sitting between them.

The CDR3: CASSLVTPEQYF. The DNA for the CDR3 is TGTGCCAGCAGCTTAGTGACACCCGAGCAGTACTTC. The rearrangement uses TRBV7-2 and TRBJ2-7; D unresolved. The length of the CDR3 is 12 residues. Germline CDR1 reads SGHTA; CDR2 reads FQGNSA. Trimming pared 1 base from V and 6 bases from J, leaving 7 bases between.

The V and J genes are TRBV11-1 and TRBJ2-5; either TRBD1 or TRBD2 may fit D (5 bases each). Trimming removed 4 bases from V and 5 bases from J, with 11 bases in between. Germline V CDR1 and CDR2: SGHAT, FQDESV (reference sequence). The CDR3 is 13 residues long. CDR3 in amino acids: CASSYVGEETQYF. The CDR3 DNA is TGTGCCAGCAGCTATGTAGGGGAGGAGACCCAGTACTTC.

This chain links TRBV5-1 with TRBJ1-4; 7 bases agree with TRBD1. V shed 0 bases, J shed 5 bases, and the junction held 4 bases outside the gene matches. The CDR3 loop spans 15 amino acids. From germline, CDR1 is SGHRS and CDR2 YFSETQ. CDR3 protein: CASSLGQGANEKLFF. CDR3 nucleotides: TGCGCCAGCAGCTTGGGACAGGGTGCAAATGAAAAACTGTTTTTT.

A single count supports this clone. At the DNA level, this CDR3 is encoded by other sequences in the same sample as well. The gene calls are TRBV11-2 and TRBJ2-7; D is unresolved. CDR1 and CDR2 from the germline V gene are SGHAT and FQNNGV. V was shortened by 1 base and J by 0 bases, with 10 bases between the two germline ends. This CDR3 spans 15 amino acids. The CDR3 coding sequence is TGTGCCAGCAGCTTAGGTCCGGTCTTCTCCTACGAGCAGTACTTC. It specifies CASSLGPVFSYEQYF.

The V and J genes are TRBV20-1 and TRBJ1-2, with a tentative D call TRBD1 (6 bases). CDR1 is DFQATT, CDR2 SNEGSKA, per germline (reference sequence). Trimming left V 3 bases short and J 8 bases short, with 10 bases between. The CDR3 has 11 amino acids. In DNA form, the CDR3 reads TGCAGTGCTAGTTGGGGGCACGGCTACACCTTC. Protein: CSASWGHGYTF.

J is TRBJ2-3 and V is TRBV7-3; possibly TRBD1 for D (6 bases). Germline assignment: CDR1 SGHTA and CDR2 FQGTGA. The CDR3 loop spans 15 amino acids. V dropped 5 bases and J dropped 5 bases, with 17 bases sitting between them. Here the CDR3 reads CASSPARWGRDTQYF. The CDR3 nucleotides are TGTGCCAGCAGCCCCGCCCGGTGGGGGCGAGATACGCAGTATTTT.

J is TRBJ1-1 and V is TRBV6-5; the D gene is possibly TRBD1 (5 bases). The CDR3 has 15 amino acids. Trimming shortened V by 0 bases and J by 0 bases, and 8 bases separated the two germline ends. Germline loops: CDR1 MNHEY, CDR2 SVGAGI. CDR3 sequence reads: CASSYSGVLNTEAFF. In nucleotides, the CDR3 is TGTGCCAGCAGTTACTCGGGGGTACTGAACACTGAAGCTTTCTTT.

This clone was observed a single time. The chain is built from TRBV11-2 and TRBJ2-5; TRBD2 agrees at 8 bases. The trim removed 5 bases at V and 3 bases at J, leaving 8 bases unmatched. Per the germline V gene, CDR1 is SGHAT and CDR2 is FQNNGV. This CDR3 is 15 amino acids long. Here the CDR3 reads CASSATLAGKETQYF. The CDR3, as DNA: TGTGCCAGCAGCGCTACGCTAGCGGGTAAAGAGACCCAGTACTTC. The variable domain in full, completed from reference TRBV11-2 and TRBJ2-5, reads EAGVAQSPRYKIIEKRQSVAFWCNPISGHATLYWYQQILGQGPKLLIQFQNNGVVDDSQLPKDRFSAERLKGVDSTLKIQPAKLEDSAVYLCASSATLAGKETQYFGPGTRLLVL.

This chain joins TRBV2 and TRBJ2-5; 10 bases fit TRBD2. This CDR3 contains 15 residues. Losses at the gene ends were 7 bases for V and 2 bases for J; bases not matched to a gene: 7. Germline assignment: CDR1 SNHLY and CDR2 FYNNEI. For the CDR3, the DNA is TGTGCCAGCAAGTTAGCGGGGGGTCGTCAAGAGACCCAGTACTTC. Translated: CASKLAGGRQETQYF. Full variable domain (remainder filled in from reference TRBV2 and TRBJ2-5): EPEVTQTPSHQVTQMGQEVILRCVPISNHLYFYWYRQILGQKVEFLVSFYNNEISEKSEIFDDQFSVERPDGSNFTLKIRSTKLEDSAMYFCASKLAGGRQETQYFGPGTRLLVL.

This chain joins TRBV29-1 and TRBJ2-7, with D perhaps assigned TRBD1 or TRBD2 (5 bases each). The germline V and J ends were trimmed by 6 bases and 0 bases, with 18 bases remaining between them. The CDR3 covers 15 residues. The germline V gene has CDR1 SQVTM and CDR2 ANQGSEA. The CDR3 DNA sequence: TGCAGCGTCGGGGACGAAGACAGACTCTCCTACGAGCAGTACTTC. This sequence encodes CSVGDEDRLSYEQYF.

The CDR3 is CASSPELRNRGRLAGYTF. CDR3 sequence (DNA): TGCGCCAGCAGCCCCGAGCTAAGAAACAGGGGCCGGCTCGCTGGCTACACCTTC. The J gene is TRBJ1-2, the V gene TRBV4-3; 7 nucleotides line up with TRBD1. Trimming cost V 4 bases and J 7 bases; bases outside gene matches: 21. This CDR3 contains 18 residues. Germline loops: CDR1 LGHNA, CDR2 YSLEER.

This clone turned up a few times. The chain uses TRBV4-3 and TRBJ1-4; D is perhaps TRBD1 (5 bases). CDR1 LGHNA and CDR2 YSLEER come from the germline V gene. Deletions cut 2 bases from V and 1 base from J, with 11 bases between. The CDR3 contains 16 residues. The CDR3 here is CASSQLTGVTNEKLFF. CDR3 nucleotide sequence: TGCGCCAGCAGCCAACTAACAGGAGTAACTAATGAAAAACTGTTTTTT.

The chain joins TRBV5-1 to TRBJ2-1; no reliable D call. V was trimmed by 4 bases and J by 2 bases, leaving 16 bases between them. Germline loops: CDR1 SGHRS, CDR2 YFSETQ. CDR3 size: 16 residues. The CDR3 protein is CASSPEVGYTYNEQFF. The DNA for the CDR3 is TGCGCCAGCAGCCCCGAGGTGGGGTATACCTACAATGAGCAGTTCTTC. Together with reference TRBV5-1 and TRBJ2-1, the CDR3 gives the full variable domain: KAGVTQTPRYLIKTRGQQVTLSCSPISGHRSVSWYQQTPGQGLQFLFEYFSETQRNKGNFPGRFSGRQFSNSRSEMNVSTLELGDSALYLCASSPEVGYTYNEQFFGPGTRLTVL.

The V gene is TRBV5-6, the J gene TRBJ2-7; D may be TRBD1 (7 bases). Germline CDR1 and CDR2: SGHDT and YYEEEE. The length of the CDR3 is 17 residues. V was cut by 3 bases and J by 7 bases, with 26 bases left in between. The CDR3 DNA is TGTGCCAGCAGCTCCCTCCCCGGGACAGAGTTTCGGGAGGAGCAGTACTTC. Translated, it gives CASSSLPGTEFREEQYF.

The chain is built from TRBV10-3 and TRBJ2-3; 9 nucleotides line up with TRBD1. Looked up from germline, CDR1 is ENHRY and CDR2 is SYGVKD. The CDR3 extends over 14 amino acids. J gave up 5 bases and V 8 bases, and 8 bases lay outside the gene matches. The CDR3 sequence is CAIQPDRGRDTQYF. In DNA, the CDR3 is TGTGCCATCCAGCCGGACAGGGGACGAGATACGCAGTATTTT.

The chain links TRBV7-2 to TRBJ2-5, with unresolved D. Germline V gene lookup returns CDR1 SGHTA and CDR2 FQGNSA. The CDR3 length is 14 residues. V was trimmed by 6 bases and J by 1 base, leaving 12 bases between them. The CDR3 coding sequence is TGTGCCAGCAGGGATTGGGCTTTCCAAGAGACCCAGTACTTC. This gives the protein CASRDWAFQETQYF.

This chain joins TRBV28 and TRBJ1-5; no clear D. CDR1 and CDR2 from the germline V gene are MDHEN and SYDVKM. Trimming took 5 bases from V and 3 from J, leaving 14 bases between them. This CDR3 region has 15 residues. The CDR3 DNA sequence: TGTGCCAGCAGTACAAGGCGGGGTTTCAATCAGCCCCAGCATTTT. Protein: CASSTRRGFNQPQHF. Using reference TRBV28 and TRBJ1-5 for the parts outside the CDR3, the full variable domain is DVKVTQSSRYLVKRTGEKVFLECVQDMDHENMFWYRQDPGLGLRLIYFSYDVKMKEKGDIPEGYSVSREKKERFSLILESASTNQTSMYLCASSTRRGFNQPQHFGDGTRLSIL.

The V gene is TRBV5-4, the J gene TRBJ2-1, with D unclear. V lost 1 base to trimming and J lost 8 bases, with 10 bases between them. From germline, CDR1 is SGHNT and CDR2 YYREEE (reference sequence). The CDR3 is 13 residues long. CDR3 nucleotides: TGTGCCAGCAGCTTGTGGGGAAGACATGAGCAGTTCTTC. Amino acids: CASSLWGRHEQFF.